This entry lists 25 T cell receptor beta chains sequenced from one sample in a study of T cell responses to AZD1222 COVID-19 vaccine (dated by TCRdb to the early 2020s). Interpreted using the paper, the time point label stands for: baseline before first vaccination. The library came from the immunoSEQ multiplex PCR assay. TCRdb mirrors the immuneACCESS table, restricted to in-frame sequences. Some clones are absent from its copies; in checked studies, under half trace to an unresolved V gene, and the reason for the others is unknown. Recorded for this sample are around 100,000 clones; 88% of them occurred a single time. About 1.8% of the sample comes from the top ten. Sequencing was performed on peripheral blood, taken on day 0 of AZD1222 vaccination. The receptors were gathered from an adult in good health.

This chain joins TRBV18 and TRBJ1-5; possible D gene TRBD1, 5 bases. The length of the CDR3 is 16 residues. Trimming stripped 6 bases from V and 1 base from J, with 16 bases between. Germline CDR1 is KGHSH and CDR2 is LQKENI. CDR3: CASSWGGDMSNQPQHF. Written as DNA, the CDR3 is TGTGCCAGCTCTTGGGGAGGGGATATGAGCAATCAGCCCCAGCATTTT.

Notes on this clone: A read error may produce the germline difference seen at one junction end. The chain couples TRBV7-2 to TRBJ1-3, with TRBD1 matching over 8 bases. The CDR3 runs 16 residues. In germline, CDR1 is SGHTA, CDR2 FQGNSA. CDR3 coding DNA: TGTGCCAGCAGCTCCGGGACAGGTTTCTCTGAAAACACCATATATTTT. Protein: CASSSGTGFSENTIYF.

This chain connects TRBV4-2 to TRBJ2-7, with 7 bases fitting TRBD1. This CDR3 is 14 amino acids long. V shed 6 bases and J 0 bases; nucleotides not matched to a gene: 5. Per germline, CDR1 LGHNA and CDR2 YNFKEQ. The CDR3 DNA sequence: TGTGCCAGCAGAGGGGACAGAGGCTCCTACGAGCAGTACTTC. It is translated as CASRGDRGSYEQYF.

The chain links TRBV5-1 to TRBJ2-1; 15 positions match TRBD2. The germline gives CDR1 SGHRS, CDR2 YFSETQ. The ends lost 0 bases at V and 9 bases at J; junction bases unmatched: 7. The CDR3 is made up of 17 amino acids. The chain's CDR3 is CASSLGTSGRAGGEQFF. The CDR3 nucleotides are TGCGCCAGCAGCTTGGGGACTAGCGGGAGGGCTGGGGGTGAGCAGTTCTTC.

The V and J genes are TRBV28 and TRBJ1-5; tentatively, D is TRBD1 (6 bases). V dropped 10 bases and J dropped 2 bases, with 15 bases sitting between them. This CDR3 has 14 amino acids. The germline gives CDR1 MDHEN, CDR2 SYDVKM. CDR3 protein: CAICRGRGNQPQHF. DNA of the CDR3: TGTGCCATTTGCAGGGGTCGTGGCAATCAGCCCCAGCATTTT.

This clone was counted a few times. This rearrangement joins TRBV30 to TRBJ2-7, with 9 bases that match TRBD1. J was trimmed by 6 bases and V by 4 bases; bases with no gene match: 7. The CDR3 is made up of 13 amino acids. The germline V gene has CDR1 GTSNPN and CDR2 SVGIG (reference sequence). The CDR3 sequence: CAWTRTGVGEQYF. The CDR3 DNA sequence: TGTGCCTGGACAAGGACAGGGGTGGGCGAGCAGTACTTC.

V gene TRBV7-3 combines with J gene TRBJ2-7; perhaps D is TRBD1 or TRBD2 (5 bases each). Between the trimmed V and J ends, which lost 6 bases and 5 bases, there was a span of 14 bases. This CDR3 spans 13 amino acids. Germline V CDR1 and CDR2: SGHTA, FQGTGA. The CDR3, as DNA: TGTGCCAGCAGTTTTGACAGCGGCAACGAGCAGTACTTC. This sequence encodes CASSFDSGNEQYF. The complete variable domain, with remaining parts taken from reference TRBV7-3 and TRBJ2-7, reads GAGVSQTPSNKVTEKGKYVELRCDPISGHTALYWYRQSLGQGPEFLIYFQGTGAADDSGLPNDRFFAVRPEGSVSTLKIQRTERGDSAVYLCASSFDSGNEQYFGPGTRLTVT.

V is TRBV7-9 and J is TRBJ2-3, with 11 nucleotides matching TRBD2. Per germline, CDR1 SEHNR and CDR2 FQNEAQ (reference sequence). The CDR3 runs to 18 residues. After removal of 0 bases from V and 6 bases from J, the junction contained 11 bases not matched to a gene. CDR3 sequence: CASSLAGMLAGGADTQYF. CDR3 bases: TGTGCCAGCAGCTTAGCGGGGATGCTAGCGGGAGGCGCTGATACGCAGTATTTT.

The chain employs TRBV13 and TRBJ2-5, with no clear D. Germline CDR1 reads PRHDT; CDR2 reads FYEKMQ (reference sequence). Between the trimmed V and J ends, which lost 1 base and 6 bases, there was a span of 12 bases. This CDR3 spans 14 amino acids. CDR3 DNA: TGTGCCAGCAGCTTAGATTTGGGCCCTCAGACCCAGTACTTC. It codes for CASSLDLGPQTQYF.

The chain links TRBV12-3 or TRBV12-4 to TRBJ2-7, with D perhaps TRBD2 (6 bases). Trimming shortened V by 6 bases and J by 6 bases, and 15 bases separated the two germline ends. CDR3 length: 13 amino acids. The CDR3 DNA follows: TGTGCCAGCAGACCTAGATCCGGGGGCGAGCAGTACTTC. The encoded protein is CASRPRSGGEQYF.

The CDR3 bases are TGTGCCAGCAGCAAAGTTCACAGGCTCCTCAATCAGCCCCAGCATTTT. Its protein is CASSKVHRLLNQPQHF. The chain employs TRBV21-1 and TRBJ1-5; the DNA was not used to check the table's D call, TRBD1. TRBV21-1 is given as a pseudogene. The CDR3 has 16 amino acids.

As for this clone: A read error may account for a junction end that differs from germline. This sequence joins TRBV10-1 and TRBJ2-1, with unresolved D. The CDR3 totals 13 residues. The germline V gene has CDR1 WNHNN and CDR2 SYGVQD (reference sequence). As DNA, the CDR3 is TGCGCCAGCAGTGAAGACCTTCGAGCCCTTCCGCTCTTC. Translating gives CASSEDLRALPLF.

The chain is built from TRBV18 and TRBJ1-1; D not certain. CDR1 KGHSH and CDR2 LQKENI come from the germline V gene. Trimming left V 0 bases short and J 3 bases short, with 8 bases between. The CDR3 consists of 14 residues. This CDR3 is CASSPPSVDTEAFF. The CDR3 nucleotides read TGTGCCAGCTCACCACCGAGTGTGGACACTGAAGCTTTCTTT.

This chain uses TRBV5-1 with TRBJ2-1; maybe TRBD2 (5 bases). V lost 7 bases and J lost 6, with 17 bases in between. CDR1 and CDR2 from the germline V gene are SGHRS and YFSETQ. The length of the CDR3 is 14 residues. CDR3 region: CASGSGQMGNEQFF. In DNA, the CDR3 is TGCGCCAGCGGGAGCGGTCAAATGGGCAATGAGCAGTTCTTC.

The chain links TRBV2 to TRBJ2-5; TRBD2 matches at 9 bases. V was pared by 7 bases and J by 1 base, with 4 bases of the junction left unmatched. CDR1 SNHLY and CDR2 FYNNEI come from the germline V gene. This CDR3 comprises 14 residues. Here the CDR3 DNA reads TGTGCCAGCATCGAGACTAGCGGCCAAGAGACCCAGTACTTC. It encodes CASIETSGQETQYF.

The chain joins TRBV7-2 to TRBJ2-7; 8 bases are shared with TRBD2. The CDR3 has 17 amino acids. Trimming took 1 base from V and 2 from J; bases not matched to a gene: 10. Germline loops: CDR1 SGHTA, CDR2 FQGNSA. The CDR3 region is CASSLGASGHPTYEQYF. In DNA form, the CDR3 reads TGTGCCAGCAGCTTAGGGGCTAGCGGGCACCCGACCTACGAGCAGTACTTC.

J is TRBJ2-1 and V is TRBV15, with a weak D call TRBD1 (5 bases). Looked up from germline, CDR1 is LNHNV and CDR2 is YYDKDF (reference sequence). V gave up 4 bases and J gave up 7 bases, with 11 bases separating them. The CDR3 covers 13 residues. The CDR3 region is CATSTRVRNEQFF. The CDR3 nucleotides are TGTGCCACCAGCACCAGGGTCAGGAATGAGCAGTTCTTC.

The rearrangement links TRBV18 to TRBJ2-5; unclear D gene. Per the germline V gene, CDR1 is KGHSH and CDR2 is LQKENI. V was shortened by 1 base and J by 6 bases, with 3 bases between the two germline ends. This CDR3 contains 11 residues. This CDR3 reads CASSPQKTQYF. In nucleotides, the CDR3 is TGTGCCAGCTCACCACAGAAGACCCAGTACTTC. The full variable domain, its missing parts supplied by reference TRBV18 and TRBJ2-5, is NAGVMQNPRHLVRRRGQEARLRCSPMKGHSHVYWYRQLPEEGLKFMVYLQKENIIDESGMPKERFSAEFPKEGPSILRIQQVVRGDSAAYFCASSPQKTQYFGPGTRLLVL.

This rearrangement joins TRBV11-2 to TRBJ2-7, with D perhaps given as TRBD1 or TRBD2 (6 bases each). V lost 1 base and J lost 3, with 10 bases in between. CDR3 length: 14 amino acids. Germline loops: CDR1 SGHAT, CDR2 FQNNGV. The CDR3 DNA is TGTGCCAGCAGCTTAGTCCGGGGGCACTACGAGCAGTACTTC. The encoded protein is CASSLVRGHYEQYF.

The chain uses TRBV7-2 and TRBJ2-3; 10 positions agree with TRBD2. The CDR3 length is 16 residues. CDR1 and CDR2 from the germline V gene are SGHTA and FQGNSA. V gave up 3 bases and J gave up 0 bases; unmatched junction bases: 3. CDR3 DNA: TGTGCCAGCAGCTTCGTAGCGGGAGGAAGCACAGATACGCAGTATTTT. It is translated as CASSFVAGGSTDTQYF.

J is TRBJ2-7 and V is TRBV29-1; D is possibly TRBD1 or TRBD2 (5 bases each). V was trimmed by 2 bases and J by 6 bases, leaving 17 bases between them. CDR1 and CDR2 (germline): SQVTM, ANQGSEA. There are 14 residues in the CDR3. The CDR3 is CSVEKGTVRGEQYF. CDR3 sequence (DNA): TGCAGCGTTGAAAAGGGGACGGTGAGAGGCGAGCAGTACTTC.

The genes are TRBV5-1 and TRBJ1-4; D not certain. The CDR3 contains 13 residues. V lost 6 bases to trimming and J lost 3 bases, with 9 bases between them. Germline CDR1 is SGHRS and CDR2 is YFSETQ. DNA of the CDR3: TGCGCCAGCACATCAGTCCCTAATGAAAAACTGTTTTTT. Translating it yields CASTSVPNEKLFF. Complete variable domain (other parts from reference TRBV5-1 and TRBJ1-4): KAGVTQTPRYLIKTRGQQVTLSCSPISGHRSVSWYQQTPGQGLQFLFEYFSETQRNKGNFPGRFSGRQFSNSRSEMNVSTLELGDSALYLCASTSVPNEKLFFGSGTQLSVL.

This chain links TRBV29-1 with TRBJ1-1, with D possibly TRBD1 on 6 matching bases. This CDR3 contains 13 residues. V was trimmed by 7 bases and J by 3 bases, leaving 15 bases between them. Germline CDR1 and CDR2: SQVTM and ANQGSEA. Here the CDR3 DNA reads TGCAGCGGCTCGGGGACACTATACACTGAAGCTTTCTTT. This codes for CSGSGTLYTEAFF.

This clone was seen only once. This CDR3 reads CSASSDGTGNTEAFF. CDR3 DNA: TGCAGTGCTAGTTCCGACGGGACAGGTAACACTGAAGCTTTCTTT. The V call is TRBV20-1, the J call TRBJ1-1; 8 bases agree with TRBD1. The CDR3 runs to 15 residues. Germline loops: CDR1 DFQATT, CDR2 SNEGSKA (reference sequence). J lost 2 bases, V lost 3 bases, and 8 bases had no gene match.

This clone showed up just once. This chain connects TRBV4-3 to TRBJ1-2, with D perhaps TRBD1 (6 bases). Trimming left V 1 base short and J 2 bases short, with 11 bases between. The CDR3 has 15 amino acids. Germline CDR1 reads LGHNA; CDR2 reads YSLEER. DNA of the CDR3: TGCGCCAGCAGCCAAGTAGGACAGACAAACTATGGCTACACCTTC. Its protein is CASSQVGQTNYGYTF.